The clone carrying this T cell receptor beta chain was seen a handful of times. Its matching antigen is unknown. This record belongs to a study of T cells after yellow fever vaccination. At the level of the study: Any fraction with a low cell number was prepared using SMART-Seq v4 Ultra Low Input.

The study, taken as a whole, reports: The secondary response was weaker but peaked faster, day 5 versus 15. Clones that expanded after primary vaccination mostly reappeared after the booster (96% CD4, 75% to 90% CD8).

Universal primer sites and UMIs were introduced during 5'RACE template-switching synthesis of TCR cDNA. From the 5' RACE reads, TCRdb called clonotypes with MiXCR, one entry per CDR3 protein. The table shows more than 350,000 distinct CDR3 sequences, with 11% occurring only once. The CDR3 length is 13 residues. Unmatched junction bases numbered 4, after V lost 6 bases and J lost 4 bases. Germline CDR1 and CDR2: DFQATT and SNEGSKA (reference sequence). This specimen consisted of PBMCs, obtained on the day of the first yellow fever vaccination. The clonotype was recovered from a man younger than 35 who received the YFV17D yellow fever vaccine. The chain joins TRBV20-1 to TRBJ2-3, with 10 bases fitting TRBD2. The CDR3 DNA is TGCAGTGCGTTTAGCGGGGGGTCAGATACGCAGTATTTT. Translating it yields CSAFSGGSDTQYF.